This T cell receptor beta chain was recovered during a study of cytomegalovirus exposure and HLA in healthy donors. As for the study in general: The early release's HLA-typed donors yielded roughly 85 million unique TCRs.

Trimming pared 4 bases from V and 6 bases from J, leaving 22 bases between. This CDR3 is 17 amino acids long. Germline V gene lookup returns CDR1 MDHEN and CDR2 SYDVKM. Comment on this clone: What it binds is not known.

Study conclusions and caveats: Using a false discovery rate of 0.05, a later analysis showed that roughly 16,000 TCR beta sequences were associated with HLA alleles. In a later analysis, across HLA loci, associated TCR counts were highest for DRB1, lowest for HLA-C.

The PCR was carried out with 60 Vbeta primers and 13 Jbeta primers. Clones were read by immunoSEQ multiplex PCR, and TCRdb kept only the in-frame ones, dropping some. The repertoire has about 160,000 clones, about 80% of them found once; the top ten carry about 4.7%. The clonotype comes from a man aged 30 to 45 in good health and CMV-seronegative. Sequenced: PBMCs. This chain connects TRBV28 to TRBJ2-1; D is perhaps TRBD2 (7 bases). The CDR3 protein is CASSWGGGGRTGNEQFF. The CDR3 DNA reads TGTGCCAGCAGTTGGGGGGGCGGCGGGAGAACTGGCAATGAGCAGTTCTTC.